Listed below are T cell receptor beta chains from one sample, sequenced in a study of T cells after posttransplantation cyclophosphamide. Generated by immunoSEQ multiplex PCR, the TCRdb table keeps only in-frame clones and is missing some. The specimen gives 41,000 or so clones without singletons; the ten biggest hold roughly 5.9%. Sequencing was performed on PBMCs. Every receptor here comes from a young man in good health and a related stem cell transplant donor. Each CDR3 is given with its conserved first and last residue. The D gene is left open where the match is weak. Only part of the rows carry a size: once, few, many, or a class if the clone is expanded.

clone_size,j_call,v_call,d_call,cdr3_nt,cdr3_aa
many,TRBJ2-7,TRBV7-6,-,TGTGCCAGCAGCTTAGCGGGGGGTGGGTACGAGCAGTACTTC,CASSLAGGGYEQYF
many,TRBJ1-2,TRBV12-3/TRBV12-4,-,TGTGCCAGCAGTTTACAGGGTGTTTCGTACTATGGCTACACCTTC,CASSLQGVSYYGYTF
many,TRBJ1-6,TRBV28,-,TGTGCCAGCAGTTTTTACAGAAATTCACCCCTCCACTTT,CASSFYRNSPLHF
many,TRBJ2-3,TRBV6-4,-,TGTGCCAGCAGCCCTTCTGGCGGGTCAGGCTCGGATACGCAGTATTTT,CASSPSGGSGSDTQYF
many,TRBJ1-2,TRBV4-1,TRBD1,TGCGCCAGCAGCCAAGGGACAGGGGCGGGAGGCTACACCTTC,CASSQGTGAGGYTF
many,TRBJ1-1,TRBV5-8,TRBD1,TGTGCCAGCAGCTCGACAGGGTTTGACACTGAAGCTTTCTTT,CASSSTGFDTEAFF
many,TRBJ2-7,TRBV12-3/TRBV12-4,TRBD1,TGTGCCAGCAGATTCGGACAGGGGGCTTACGAGCAGTACTTC,CASRFGQGAYEQYF
many,TRBJ1-4,TRBV14,-,TGTGCCAGCAGCCAAGGGAGGGGCTCAACTAATGAAAAACTGTTTTTT,CASSQGRGSTNEKLFF
few,TRBJ2-1,TRBV6-2/TRBV6-3,TRBD2,TGTGCCAGCAGTCCGGGACTAGCGGGGGGGCCTTGGAATGAGCAGTTCTTC,CASSPGLAGGPWNEQFF
-,TRBJ2-7,TRBV7-2,-,TGTGCCAGCAGCTCCTGGGGGCAGTCAAGGCCTTACGAGCAGTACTTC,CASSSWGQSRPYEQYF
many,TRBJ1-1,TRBV5-4,-,TGTGCCAGCAGTATCCCAGGGGAATACACTGAAGCTTTCTTT,CASSIPGEYTEAFF
many,TRBJ1-5,TRBV6-1,TRBD1,TGTGCCAGCAGTGAAATACTGGGACAGGGCAATCAGCCCCAGCATTTT,CASSEILGQGNQPQHF
many,TRBJ1-1,TRBV6-4,-,TGTGCCAGCAGTGACACGCGGGTCGGCGGGGTCACTGAAGCTTTCTTT,CASSDTRVGGVTEAFF
few,TRBJ2-2,TRBV6-2/TRBV6-3,TRBD1,TGTGCCAGCAGCCTCCGGGACAGGGGGCCCACCGGGGAGCTGTTTTTT,CASSLRDRGPTGELFF
many,TRBJ1-5,TRBV5-1,-,TGCGCCAGCAGCTTGGGGGGGGGCAGCAATCAGCCCCAGCATTTT,CASSLGGGSNQPQHF
many,TRBJ2-7,TRBV6-2/TRBV6-3,TRBD2,TGTGCCAGCAGTCTCGGGACTACGACCTACGAGCAGTACTTC,CASSLGTTTYEQYF
many,TRBJ2-3,TRBV12-3/TRBV12-4,TRBD1,TGTGCCAGCAGTCAACAGGGGATGGGTAGCACAGATACGCAGTATTTT,CASSQQGMGSTDTQYF
many,TRBJ2-7,TRBV7-2,-,TGTGCCAGCAGCTTAAGCCCCCACGAGCAGTACTTC,CASSLSPHEQYF
-,TRBJ2-3,TRBV12-3/TRBV12-4,-,TGTGCCAGCTCGACTAGTCGGGCGGATACGCAGTATTTT,CASSTSRADTQYF
-,TRBJ2-3,TRBV6-2/TRBV6-3,-,TGTGCCAGCAGTTACTCGAGGGGAGCCGGTACGCAGTATTTT,CASSYSRGAGTQYF
many,TRBJ1-4,TRBV6-5,-,TGTGCCAGCACAGGGATAGGAGGAGCTAATGAAAAACTGTTTTTT,CASTGIGGANEKLFF
many,TRBJ2-7,TRBV14,TRBD1,TGTGCCAGCAGCCGATCCGGGACAGTTAACTACGAGCAGTACTTC,CASSRSGTVNYEQYF
many,TRBJ2-7,TRBV6-5,-,TGTGCCAGCAGTTACAGCGACCAAAGCTACGAGCAGTACTTC,CASSYSDQSYEQYF
many,TRBJ2-2,TRBV7-2,TRBD2,TGTGCCAGCAAAGGATCCGGGGGGGCCGGGGAGCTGTTTTTT,CASKGSGGAGELFF
many,TRBJ1-2,TRBV27,-,TGTGCCAGCAGTAACTTCTATGGCTACACCTTC,CASSNFYGYTF
many,TRBJ1-5,TRBV23-1,TRBD1,TGCGCCAGCACTCGACAGGGCCTCCTTAATCAGCCCCAGCATTTT,CASTRQGLLNQPQHF
-,TRBJ1-5,TRBV12-3/TRBV12-4,TRBD1,TGTGCCAGCAGCCCCCGGACAGGGGGCAATCAGCCCCAGCATTTT,CASSPRTGGNQPQHF
many,TRBJ2-1,TRBV2,-,TGTGCCAGCAGTGCTCAAACAGGGAGCTCCTACAATGAGCAGTTCTTC,CASSAQTGSSYNEQFF
many,TRBJ2-1,TRBV19,TRBD1,TGTGCCAGTAGTATACGACAGGGGGCTGCCTACAATGAGCAGTTCTTC,CASSIRQGAAYNEQFF
-,TRBJ1-1,TRBV18,-,TGTGCCAGCTCACCGGGGGGGAACACTGAAGCTTTCTTT,CASSPGGNTEAFF
many,TRBJ2-5,TRBV4-1,TRBD1,TGCGCCAGCAGCCAAGCGGACCCGGGACAGGGGCAAGAGACCCAGTACTTC,CASSQADPGQGQETQYF
many,TRBJ1-1,TRBV24-1,-,TGTGCCCCAACAGGGCAGCTATCGACTGAAGCTTTCTTT,CAPTGQLSTEAFF